The 29 T cell receptor beta chains in this list originate from one sample, sequenced in a study of cytomegalovirus exposure and HLA in healthy donors. PCR primers comprised 60 Vbeta and 13 Jbeta primers. Sequencing was performed with immunoSEQ multiplex PCR; in TCRdb, only in-frame clones are kept and a portion is missing. The sample has about 200,000 clones, around 77% seen once. Sequencing used PBMCs. The origin of the receptors is a woman aged 25 to 39 in good health and CMV-seronegative.

There are a few counts of this clone. The chain recombines TRBV10-3 with TRBJ1-5; a possible D gene is TRBD1 (5 bases). V gave up 5 bases and J gave up 7 bases, with 9 bases separating them. The CDR3 length is 12 residues. Germline V gene data show CDR1 as ENHRY and CDR2 as SYGVKD. The CDR3 DNA reads TGTGCCATCAGTCAGGGTCAGCAGCCCCAGCATTTT. It specifies CAISQGQQPQHF.

Written as DNA, the CDR3 is TGTGCCAGCAGCGTAGGGCCAGGGGTTGTCCCCGGGGAGCTGTTTTTT. It is translated as CASSVGPGVVPGELFF. The rearrangement joins TRBV9 to TRBJ2-2; tentatively, D is TRBD1 (6 bases). Germline lookup yields CDR1 SGDLS and CDR2 YYNGEE. The V end lost 0 bases, the J end lost 6 bases, and 15 bases lay between the germline ends. The CDR3 has 16 residues.

This clone was observed once. Other DNA sequences from this sample encode an identical CDR3 as well. This rearrangement joins TRBV6-5 to TRBJ1-5; the D is unclear. The germline V gene encodes CDR1 MNHEY and CDR2 SVGAGI. This CDR3 comprises 14 residues. Trimming took off 2 bases at V and 2 bases at J, with 7 bases between the two ends. The chain's CDR3 is CASSYREGNQPQHF. The CDR3, as DNA: TGTGCCAGCAGTTACAGGGAGGGCAATCAGCCCCAGCATTTT.

The chain employs TRBV30 and TRBJ2-3; D may be TRBD1 (6 bases). The CDR3 sequence is 14 residues long. Germline V CDR1 and CDR2: GTSNPN, SVGIG (reference sequence). V was clipped by 3 bases and J by 2 bases, with 12 bases between them. CDR3 sequence (DNA): TGTGCCTGGAGCCTGGGACAAAACACAGATACGCAGTATTTT. Translated, it gives CAWSLGQNTDTQYF. Using reference TRBV30 and TRBJ2-3 for the parts outside the CDR3, the full variable domain is SQTIHQWPATLVQPVGSPLSLECTVEGTSNPNLYWYRQAAGRGLQLLFYSVGIGQISSEVPQNLSASRPQDRQFILSSKKLLLSDSGFYLCAWSLGQNTDTQYFGPGTRLTVL.

The chain couples TRBV19 to TRBJ2-5; 9 bases line up with TRBD1. Trimming cost V 5 bases and J 0 bases; bases outside gene matches: 7. CDR3 length: 16 amino acids. Per the germline V gene, CDR1 is LNHDA and CDR2 is SQIVND (reference sequence). The CDR3 sequence: CASSVDRGRYQETQYF. DNA for the CDR3: TGTGCCAGTAGTGTGGACAGGGGAAGATACCAAGAGACCCAGTACTTC. Full variable domain (outside the CDR3, taken from reference TRBV19 and TRBJ2-5): DGGITQSPKYLFRKEGQNVTLSCEQNLNHDAMYWYRQDPGQGLRLIYYSQIVNDFQKGDIAEGYSVSREKKESFPLTVTSAQKNPTAFYLCASSVDRGRYQETQYFGPGTRLLVL.

The CDR3 region is CSAGFGDKLFF. For the CDR3, the DNA is TGCAGCGCGGGATTCGGCGATAAACTGTTTTTT. This chain links TRBV29-1 with TRBJ1-4; D is undetermined. Germline V lookup: CDR1 SQVTM, CDR2 ANQGSEA. Trimming stripped 7 bases from V and 11 bases from J, with 14 bases between. This CDR3 has 11 residues.

The chain combines TRBV19 with TRBJ2-3; TRBD2 matches at 10 bases. The CDR3 consists of 16 residues. Germline V CDR1 and CDR2: LNHDA, SQIVND (reference sequence). Trimming took 0 bases from V and 8 from J; bases not matched to a gene: 8. The DNA of the CDR3 is TGTGCCAGTAGTATAGATCCGGGACTAGCGATGGGTACGCAGTATTTT. Protein sequence: CASSIDPGLAMGTQYF.

The rearrangement links TRBV5-1 to TRBJ2-7; D perhaps matches TRBD2 (5 bases). Trimming left V 9 bases short and J 7 bases short, with 11 bases between. This CDR3 is built from 10 residues. CDR1 is SGHRS and CDR2 is YFSETQ in the germline V gene. Here the CDR3 DNA reads TGCGCCATCCTCAGCGGAGAGCAGTACTTC. This gives the protein CAILSGEQYF.

The rearrangement joins TRBV6-4 to TRBJ2-3; 9 nucleotides align to TRBD2. The J segment lost 4 bases and the V segment lost 3 bases, leaving 2 bases of the junction unmatched. CDR1 MRHNA and CDR2 SNTAGT come from the germline V gene. The CDR3 runs to 14 residues. CDR3 in DNA: TGTGCCAGCAGTGAGCGGGGGGGCGCAGATACGCAGTATTTT. As protein: CASSERGGADTQYF.

CDR3 sequence: CASGRGGGFNTEAFF. CDR3 bases: TGTGCTAGTGGGCGAGGGGGGGGTTTTAACACTGAAGCTTTCTTT. The rearrangement links TRBV12-5 to TRBJ1-1; possible D gene TRBD1, 6 bases. The CDR3 sequence is 15 residues long. V was clipped by 6 bases and J by 2 bases, with 16 bases between them. CDR1 LGHNT and CDR2 FRNRAP come from the germline V gene.

A remark on this clone: The junction departs from the called germline gene at one end, perhaps through a read error. The V and J genes are TRBV5-6 and TRBJ1-6, with 8 bases matching TRBD1. The CDR3 spans 17 residues. The germline CDR1 and CDR2 sequences are SGHDT and YYEEEE. The CDR3 loop reads CANSLIRDRRRGGPLHF. The CDR3 DNA reads as TGTGCCAACAGCTTGATCCGGGACAGGCGCCGGGGAGGGCCCCTCCACTTT.

V and J are TRBV13 and TRBJ2-7, with D perhaps TRBD2 (6 bases). The V end lost 0 bases, the J end lost 4 bases, and 7 bases lay between the germline ends. The CDR3 is made up of 13 amino acids. Germline CDR1 is PRHDT and CDR2 is FYEKMQ (reference sequence). CDR3 DNA: TGTGCCAGCAGCTTAGGGGAGGGGTACGAGCAGTACTTC. Translating it yields CASSLGEGYEQYF.

This clone was seen once. The chain is built from TRBV11-2 and TRBJ2-3; 10 bases line up with TRBD1. Trimming removed 5 bases from V and 1 base from J; junction bases left unmatched: 12. The CDR3 is 18 amino acids. Germline V gene lookup returns CDR1 SGHAT and CDR2 FQNNGV. The CDR3 is CASSRNAGTGDGTDTQYF. As DNA, the CDR3 is TGTGCCAGCAGCCGTAACGCCGGGACAGGGGACGGCACAGATACGCAGTATTTT.

This clone was seen a handful of times. The rearrangement uses TRBV28 and TRBJ2-4, with 11 bases aligning to TRBD2. The CDR3 spans 16 residues. With V trimmed by 3 bases and J by 5 bases, 6 bases remained unmatched. The germline V gene encodes CDR1 MDHEN and CDR2 SYDVKM. CDR3: CASSFGGLAVQNIQYF. CDR3 DNA sequence: TGTGCCAGCAGTTTTGGGGGACTAGCGGTTCAAAACATTCAGTACTTC.

The chain employs TRBV27 and TRBJ1-4; TRBD1 aligns across 7 bases. Per the germline V gene, CDR1 is MNHEY and CDR2 is SMNVEV (reference sequence). The CDR3 runs 14 residues. V lost 2 bases to trimming and J lost 10 bases; unmatched junction nucleotides: 7. The CDR3 is CASSLKQGHGKLFF. CDR3 coding DNA: TGTGCCAGCAGTTTAAAACAGGGGCATGGAAAACTGTTTTTT.

This chain uses TRBV5-1 with TRBJ2-3, with D perhaps TRBD2 (6 bases). The CDR3 is 17 residues long. V shed 3 bases and J shed 0 bases, with 17 bases lying between them. The germline CDR1 and CDR2 sequences are SGHRS and YFSETQ. This CDR3 reads CASSWGESGQSTDTQYF. The DNA for the CDR3 is TGCGCCAGCAGCTGGGGGGAAAGCGGACAAAGCACAGATACGCAGTATTTT.

On this clone itself: One end of the junction does not line up with germline, which may come from a read error. The chain joins TRBV7-9 to TRBJ2-6; D is ambiguous. CDR3 length: 13 amino acids. CDR1 is SEHNR and CDR2 is FQNEAQ in the germline V gene (reference sequence). As DNA, the CDR3 is TGTTCCAGCGAGAGGTCTGGGGCCAACGTCCTGACTTTC. This encodes CSSERSGANVLTF. The entire variable domain, with the rest obtained from reference TRBV7-9 and TRBJ2-6, is as follows: DTGVSQNPRHKITKRGQNVTFRCDPISEHNRLYWYRQTLGQGPEFLTYFQNEAQLEKSRLLSDRFSAERPKGSFSTLEIQRTEQGDSAMYLCSSERSGANVLTFGAGSRLTVL.

The gene calls are TRBV9 and TRBJ2-7; D unresolved. Germline CDR1 SGDLS, CDR2 YYNGEE. CDR3 size: 14 residues. V lost 4 bases and J lost 3, with 14 bases in between. CDR3 bases: TGTGCCAGCAGCCCGAGACTGTACCTCTACGAGCAGTACTTC. Its translation: CASSPRLYLYEQYF.

The CDR3: CASSLSRDRIPSNTEAFF. The CDR3 nucleotides read TGTGCCAGCAGCTTATCCCGGGACAGGATCCCCTCGAACACTGAAGCTTTCTTT. V usage is TRBV7-8 and J usage is TRBJ1-1; 8 nucleotides align to TRBD1. The germline V gene encodes CDR1 SGHVS and CDR2 FQNEAQ. This CDR3 is 18 amino acids long. V was clipped by 2 bases and J by 1 base; unmatched bases: 12.

This clone appeared a few times. The chain joins TRBV28 to TRBJ1-2; D is perhaps TRBD1 (6 bases). With 6 bases removed from V and 6 bases from J, the gap between germline ends came to 20 bases. The length of the CDR3 is 15 residues. Germline V gene lookup returns CDR1 MDHEN and CDR2 SYDVKM. The CDR3 DNA sequence: TGTGCCAGCAGCCCCGCCGGGCACAGGGCTGATGGCTACACCTTC. This codes for CASSPAGHRADGYTF.

The V and J genes are TRBV5-8 and TRBJ2-3, with 10 bases identical to TRBD2. The CDR3 consists of 14 residues. Germline CDR1 SGHTS, CDR2 YDEGEE. With 2 bases clipped from V and 3 bases from J, the junction kept 0 bases outside the gene matches. The CDR3 coding sequence is TGTGCCAGCAGCTTTAGCGGGAGGACAGATACGCAGTATTTT. Translating it yields CASSFSGRTDTQYF.

The J gene is TRBJ1-1, the V gene TRBV30; 7 bases match TRBD1. CDR1 GTSNPN and CDR2 SVGIG come from the germline V gene (reference sequence). The V gene end was trimmed by 5 bases and the J gene end by 5 bases; junction bases not matched to a gene: 8. The CDR3 is made up of 13 amino acids. The chain's CDR3 is CAWGAQGVTEAFF. DNA for the CDR3: TGTGCCTGGGGTGCTCAGGGGGTGACTGAAGCTTTCTTT.

CDR3 sequence: CASSQTSGDTQYF. The CDR3 nucleotides are TGTGCCAGCAGTCAAACTAGCGGTGATACGCAGTATTTT. The rearrangement links TRBV9 to TRBJ2-3, with TRBD2 matching over 8 bases. Germline lookup yields CDR1 SGDLS and CDR2 YYNGEE. Germline trimming cut 5 bases from V and 6 bases from J; bases unmatched to any gene: 5. This CDR3 contains 13 residues.

The V and J genes are TRBV27 and TRBJ2-5; D possibly corresponds to TRBD2 (6 bases). CDR3 length: 14 residues. The V end lost 4 bases, the J end lost 7 bases, and 16 bases lay between the germline ends. The germline CDR1 and CDR2 sequences are MNHEY and SMNVEV (reference sequence). The CDR3 here is CASSSMGTGGTQYF. The CDR3 coding sequence is TGTGCCAGCAGTTCCATGGGCACCGGGGGGACCCAGTACTTC.

V gene TRBV6-1 combines with J gene TRBJ1-2, with a tentative D call TRBD1 (6 bases). The CDR3 sequence is 14 residues long. Germline V gene lookup returns CDR1 MNHNS and CDR2 SASEGT. V was pared by 4 bases and J by 1 base, with 10 bases between. The CDR3 DNA reads TGTGCCAGCAGTGTGCTACAGGGTAACTATGGCTACACCTTC. Translation: CASSVLQGNYGYTF.

The chain combines TRBV5-6 with TRBJ2-5; perhaps TRBD1 as D (5 bases). The DNA end favors TRBJ2-7, so the J call may be wrong. Germline values: CDR1 SGHDT, CDR2 YYEEEE. CDR3 length: 14 amino acids. CDR3 sequence (DNA): TGTGCCAGCAGATCGCAGGGAAAGGGATACGAGCAGTACTTC. Its translation is CASRSQGKGYEQYF.

There are a few counts of this clone. The chain combines TRBV27 with TRBJ2-7; possible D gene TRBD2, 5 bases. Trimming took 3 bases from V and 2 from J, leaving 14 bases between them. Germline values: CDR1 MNHEY, CDR2 SMNVEV (reference sequence). The length of the CDR3 is 15 residues. The chain's CDR3 is CASSFLGDYPYEQYF. The CDR3 bases are TGTGCCAGCAGTTTCCTGGGCGACTATCCCTACGAGCAGTACTTC.

The CDR3 bases are TGTGCCAGCAGCTTCGCGACAGGCGAATCTAGCACAGATACGCAGTATTTT. Translating gives CASSFATGESSTDTQYF. The J gene is TRBJ2-3, the V gene TRBV5-4, with D maybe TRBD1 (6 bases). The CDR3 has 17 amino acids. Trimming pared 2 bases from V and 0 bases from J, leaving 16 bases between. CDR1 SGHNT and CDR2 YYREEE come from the germline V gene (reference sequence). The full variable domain, its missing parts supplied by reference TRBV5-4 and TRBJ2-3, is ETGVTQSPTHLIKTRGQQVTLRCSSQSGHNTVSWYQQALGQGPQFIFQYYREEENGRGNFPPRFSGLQFPNYSSELNVNALELDDSALYLCASSFATGESSTDTQYFGPGTRLTVL.

J is TRBJ2-2 and V is TRBV9; D remains unclear. Trimming took 4 bases from V and 6 from J, leaving 13 bases between them. This CDR3 comprises 14 residues. Germline CDR1 and CDR2: SGDLS and YYNGEE. The CDR3 sequence: CASSPGVSSGELFF. CDR3 DNA sequence: TGTGCCAGCAGCCCCGGTGTTAGCTCCGGGGAGCTGTTTTTT.